The sequence of this T cell receptor beta chain was determined in a study of blood T cells in healthy people across ages. Study-wide results and caveats: For the donors, CMV status was unknown and possibly confounded expanded clonotype changes.

For the second PCR, which ran for roughly 6 to 12 cycles, a sample-barcoded 5' primer and a J-beta primer mix were used. Unique molecular identifiers of 12 random nucleotides labeled each cDNA. A single record per CDR3 protein comes from TCRdb applying MiXCR to the 5' RACE reads. The table lists 590,000 or so distinct CDR3 sequences, approximately 30% of them singletons. Only a few counts were recorded for this clonotype. What it recognizes is unknown. Germline CDR1 is SGHTA and CDR2 is FQGTGA. This CDR3 has 13 residues. The ends were cut back, 0 bases at V and 4 bases at J, with 6 bases in the middle.

The sequence was obtained from a woman aged 80 or over in good health. V and J are TRBV7-3 and TRBJ1-1, with D possibly TRBD1 on 6 matching bases. Source material: blood. The CDR3 reads CASSLTRGTEAFF. The DNA for the CDR3 is TGTGCCAGCAGCTTAACCAGGGGCACTGAAGCTTTCTTT.